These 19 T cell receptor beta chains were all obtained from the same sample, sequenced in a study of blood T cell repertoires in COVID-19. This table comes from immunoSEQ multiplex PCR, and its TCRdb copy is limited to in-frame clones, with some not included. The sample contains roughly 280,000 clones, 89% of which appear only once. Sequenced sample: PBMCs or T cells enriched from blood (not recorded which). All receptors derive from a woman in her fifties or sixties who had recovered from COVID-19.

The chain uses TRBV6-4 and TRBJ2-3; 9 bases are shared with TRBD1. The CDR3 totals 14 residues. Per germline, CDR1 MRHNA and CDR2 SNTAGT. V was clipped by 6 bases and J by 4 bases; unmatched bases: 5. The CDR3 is CASRPTGGSDTQYF. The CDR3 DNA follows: TGTGCCAGCAGGCCGACAGGGGGATCAGATACGCAGTATTTT.

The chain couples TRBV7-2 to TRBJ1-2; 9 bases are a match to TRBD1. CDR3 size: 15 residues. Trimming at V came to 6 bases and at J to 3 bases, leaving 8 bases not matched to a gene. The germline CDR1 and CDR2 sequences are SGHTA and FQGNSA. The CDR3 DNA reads TGTGCCAGCAGAAAACCGGGACAGGGCTACTATGGCTACACCTTC. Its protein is CASRKPGQGYYGYTF.

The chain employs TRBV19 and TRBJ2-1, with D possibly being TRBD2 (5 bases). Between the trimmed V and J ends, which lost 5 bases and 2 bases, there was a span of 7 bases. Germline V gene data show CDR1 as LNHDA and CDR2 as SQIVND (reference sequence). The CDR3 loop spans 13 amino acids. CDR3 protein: CASSRGAYNEQFF. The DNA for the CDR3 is TGTGCCAGTAGTCGGGGTGCCTACAATGAGCAGTTCTTC. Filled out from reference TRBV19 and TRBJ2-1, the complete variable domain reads DGGITQSPKYLFRKEGQNVTLSCEQNLNHDAMYWYRQDPGQGLRLIYYSQIVNDFQKGDIAEGYSVSREKKESFPLTVTSAQKNPTAFYLCASSRGAYNEQFFGPGTRLTVL.

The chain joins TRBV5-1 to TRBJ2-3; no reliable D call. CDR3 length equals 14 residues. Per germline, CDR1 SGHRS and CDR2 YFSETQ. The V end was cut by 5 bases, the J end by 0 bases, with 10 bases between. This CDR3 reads CASSPGFSTDTQYF. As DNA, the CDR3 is TGCGCCAGCAGTCCGGGTTTTAGCACAGATACGCAGTATTTT.

CDR3 nucleotides: TGTGCCTGGAGTTCCCTAGGGACATTCGAGCAGTACTTC. Residues: CAWSSLGTFEQYF. The V call is TRBV30, the J call TRBJ2-7; possible D gene TRBD1, 6 bases. Germline V gene lookup returns CDR1 GTSNPN and CDR2 SVGIG (reference sequence). The CDR3 spans 13 residues. With 2 bases removed from V and 6 bases from J, the gap between germline ends came to 14 bases.

CDR3 amino acids: CASSLAEGNYGYTF. DNA of the CDR3: TGTGCCAGCAGCTTAGCGGAGGGAAACTATGGCTACACCTTC. V and J are TRBV7-9 and TRBJ1-2; D is ambiguous. Trimming stripped 0 bases from V and 2 bases from J, with 7 bases between. Germline assignment: CDR1 SEHNR and CDR2 FQNEAQ (reference sequence). The CDR3 loop spans 14 amino acids. The variable domain in full, completed from reference TRBV7-9 and TRBJ1-2, reads DTGVSQNPRHKITKRGQNVTFRCDPISEHNRLYWYRQTLGQGPEFLTYFQNEAQLEKSRLLSDRFSAERPKGSFSTLEIQRTEQGDSAMYLCASSLAEGNYGYTFGSGTRLTVV.

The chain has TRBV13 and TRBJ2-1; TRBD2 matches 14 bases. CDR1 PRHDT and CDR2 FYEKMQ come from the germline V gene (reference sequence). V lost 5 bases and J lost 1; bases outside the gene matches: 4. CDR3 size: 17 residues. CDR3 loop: CASSPRLAGGSYNEQFF. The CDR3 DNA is TGTGCCAGCAGCCCCCGACTAGCGGGGGGGTCCTACAATGAGCAGTTCTTC.

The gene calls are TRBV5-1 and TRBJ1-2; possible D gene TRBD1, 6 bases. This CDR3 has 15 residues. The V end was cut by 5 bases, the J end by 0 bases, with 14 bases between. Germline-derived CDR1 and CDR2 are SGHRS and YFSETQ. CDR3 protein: CASSLGQSSNYGYTF. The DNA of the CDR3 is TGCGCCAGCAGTTTAGGACAGTCTTCTAACTATGGCTACACCTTC.

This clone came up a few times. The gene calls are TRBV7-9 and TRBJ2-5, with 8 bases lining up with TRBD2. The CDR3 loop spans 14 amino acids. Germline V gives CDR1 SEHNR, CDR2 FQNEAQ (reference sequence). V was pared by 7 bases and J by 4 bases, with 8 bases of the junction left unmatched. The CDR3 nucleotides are TGTGCCAGCAAACCCCCAGCGGGAGCAGAGACCCAGTACTTC. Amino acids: CASKPPAGAETQYF.

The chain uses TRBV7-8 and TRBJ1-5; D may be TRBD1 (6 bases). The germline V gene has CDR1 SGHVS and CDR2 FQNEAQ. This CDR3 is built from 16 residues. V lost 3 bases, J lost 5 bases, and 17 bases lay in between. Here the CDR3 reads CASSLVSGRGYQPQHF. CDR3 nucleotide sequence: TGTGCCAGCAGCTTGGTTTCTGGCAGGGGATATCAGCCCCAGCATTTT.

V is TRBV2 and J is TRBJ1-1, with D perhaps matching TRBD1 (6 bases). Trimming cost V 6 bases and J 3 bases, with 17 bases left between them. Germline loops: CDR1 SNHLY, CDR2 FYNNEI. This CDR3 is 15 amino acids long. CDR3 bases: TGTGCCAGCAGGGCTCTACAGGGCGGGTACACTGAAGCTTTCTTT. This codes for CASRALQGGYTEAFF.

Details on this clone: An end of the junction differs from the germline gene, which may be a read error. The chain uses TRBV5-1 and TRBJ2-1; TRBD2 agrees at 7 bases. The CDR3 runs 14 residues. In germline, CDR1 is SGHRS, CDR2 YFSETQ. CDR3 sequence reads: CASSLEAAGTPQVF. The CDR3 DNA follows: TGCGCCAGCAGCTTGGAGGCAGCGGGGACCCCTCAGGTCTTC.

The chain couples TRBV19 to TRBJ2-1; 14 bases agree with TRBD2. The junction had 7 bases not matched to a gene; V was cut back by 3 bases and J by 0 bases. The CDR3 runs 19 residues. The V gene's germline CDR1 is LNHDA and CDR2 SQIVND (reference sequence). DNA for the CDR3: TGTGCCAGTAGTATTGGACTAGCGGGAGGCCCCAGCTCCTACAATGAGCAGTTCTTC. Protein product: CASSIGLAGGPSSYNEQFF.

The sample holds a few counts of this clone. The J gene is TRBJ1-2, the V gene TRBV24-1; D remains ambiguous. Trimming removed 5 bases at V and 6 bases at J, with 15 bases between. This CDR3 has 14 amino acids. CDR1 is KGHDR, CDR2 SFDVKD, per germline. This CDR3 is CATSAGRGWDGYTF. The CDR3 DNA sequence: TGTGCCACCAGTGCTGGGCGAGGGTGGGATGGCTACACCTTC.

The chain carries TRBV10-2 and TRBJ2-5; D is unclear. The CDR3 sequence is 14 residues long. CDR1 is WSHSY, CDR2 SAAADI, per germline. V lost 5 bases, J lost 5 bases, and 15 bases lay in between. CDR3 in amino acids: CASSPYGQRETQYF. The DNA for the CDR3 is TGCGCCAGCAGTCCTTATGGCCAGAGGGAGACCCAGTACTTC.

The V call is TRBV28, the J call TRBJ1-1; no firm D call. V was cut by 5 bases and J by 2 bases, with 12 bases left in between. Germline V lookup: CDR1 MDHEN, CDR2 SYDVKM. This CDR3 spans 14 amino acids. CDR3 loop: CASSPSVLNTEAFF. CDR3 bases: TGTGCCAGCAGTCCGTCGGTCCTCAACACTGAAGCTTTCTTT.

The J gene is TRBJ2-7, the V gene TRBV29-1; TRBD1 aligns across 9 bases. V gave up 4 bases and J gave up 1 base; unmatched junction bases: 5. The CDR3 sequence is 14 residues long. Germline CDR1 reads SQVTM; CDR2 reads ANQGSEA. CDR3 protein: CSVARTGVSYEQYF. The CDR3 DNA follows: TGCAGCGTTGCTCGGACAGGGGTTTCCTACGAGCAGTACTTC.

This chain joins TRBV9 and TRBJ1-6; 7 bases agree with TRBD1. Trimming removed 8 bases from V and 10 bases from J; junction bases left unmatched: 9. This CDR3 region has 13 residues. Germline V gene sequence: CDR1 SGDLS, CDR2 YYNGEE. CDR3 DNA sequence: TGTGCCAGTTCACAGGGGTCAGGATCACCCCTCCACTTT. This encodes CASSQGSGSPLHF.

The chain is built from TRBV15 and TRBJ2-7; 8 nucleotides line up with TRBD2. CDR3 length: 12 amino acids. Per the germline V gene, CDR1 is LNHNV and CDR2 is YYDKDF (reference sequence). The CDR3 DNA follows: TGTGCTACCGGAAGCGGGGGCCGCGAGCAGTACTTC. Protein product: CATGSGGREQYF.